Presented here are 4 T cell receptor beta chains from one specimen sequenced in a study of CXCR3-negative and CXCR3-positive naive CD8 T cells. UMI labels and 5' RACE were used to prepare the TRB cDNA libraries. TCRdb re-called the 5' RACE reads and gives one entry per CDR3 protein, without DNA. The ten most abundant clones cover over 2.5% of a sample with around 26,000 distinct CDR3 sequences. The sample was naive CXCR3- CD8+ T cells from blood. Subset specified: CD45RO-CCR7+CD27+CD95- naive CD8+ T cells lacking CXCR3 (TNR3-). These TCRs come from a human donor in good health. Some clones in this sample may be carry-over from other donors' samples.

The rearrangement uses TRBV7-2 and TRBJ2-1; TCRdb lists TRBD1, though no DNA is available to test this call. The germline V gene has CDR1 SGHTA and CDR2 FQGNSA. This CDR3 has 16 amino acids. The CDR3 loop reads CASTKKQAISYNEQFF.

CDR3 sequence reads: CASSMTGRYGYTF. The chain couples TRBV9 to TRBJ1-2; TCRdb's assignment of TRBD1 cannot be checked, as there is no DNA. Germline V lookup: CDR1 SGDLS, CDR2 YYNGEE. This CDR3 spans 13 amino acids.

The chain couples TRBV28 to TRBJ1-2; TCRdb's D call, TRBD1, is unchecked because there is no DNA. The CDR3 length is 13 residues. The germline CDR1 and CDR2 sequences are MDHEN and SYDVKM. CDR3: CASSQDRVYGYTF.

V usage is TRBV7-3 and J usage is TRBJ2-5; TCRdb's D call of TRBD2 is untestable without DNA. The CDR3 loop spans 15 amino acids. Per the germline V gene, CDR1 is SGHTA and CDR2 is FQGTGA. The CDR3 loop is CASSSSGTSTETQYF.